One and the same sample provided the 11 T cell receptor beta chains below, sequenced in a study of human T cells and chemical hapten exposure. Individual cDNA molecules in this library carried unique molecular identifiers. Via MiXCR, TCRdb re-called the reads, giving one row per CDR3 protein. The table lists 120,000 or so distinct CDR3 sequences, more than 8.5% of them singletons. From whole blood left unfractionated, total RNA was extracted. Sequenced sample: whole blood. These receptors originate from a human donor in good health. Some clones in this sample may be carry-over from other donors' samples.

This clonotype came up a few times. V is TRBV7-2 and J is TRBJ2-2, with TRBD2 identical over 8 bases. Per germline, CDR1 SGHTA and CDR2 FQGNSA. The CDR3 runs 16 residues. With 0 bases clipped from V and 3 bases from J, the junction kept 3 bases outside the gene matches. CDR3 residues: CASSLAERGYTGELFF. The CDR3 nucleotides read TGTGCCAGCAGCTTAGCGGAGCGGGGGTACACCGGGGAGCTGTTTTTT.

The chain uses TRBV4-1 and TRBJ2-1; D is ambiguous. CDR3 size: 17 residues. V lost 0 bases and J 6 bases, leaving 18 bases between the germline ends. Germline V gives CDR1 MGHRA, CDR2 YSYEKL. DNA for the CDR3: TGCGCCAGCAGCCAAGATTTGGGCCTACGAACCTTCAATGAGCAGTTCTTC. This encodes CASSQDLGLRTFNEQFF.

In regard to this clonotype: Being one base from a much bigger clone, this may be a read error. The rearrangement uses TRBV3-1 and TRBJ1-1, with 7 bases aligning to TRBD1. V lost 0 bases and J lost 3; bases outside the gene matches: 4. Germline assignment: CDR1 LGHDT and CDR2 YNNKEL (reference sequence). CDR3 size: 15 residues. Here the CDR3 reads CASSQEGDSYTEAFF. The CDR3 nucleotides are TGTGCCAGCAGCCAAGAGGGGGACAGCTACACTGAAGCTTTCTTT.

The V call is TRBV12-3 or TRBV12-4, the J call TRBJ2-7; possible D gene TRBD1, 6 bases. The CDR3 is 15 amino acids. V was clipped by 5 bases and J by 4 bases, with 18 bases between them. The CDR3 reads CASSRTVGGSYEQYF. The CDR3 nucleotides read TGTGCCAGCAGTAGGACAGTCGGCGGCTCGTACGAGCAGTACTTC.

The chain carries TRBV20-1 and TRBJ2-7; D perhaps matches TRBD2 (6 bases). The CDR3 has 18 amino acids. Trimming removed 0 bases at V and 7 bases at J, with 28 bases between. The germline V gene encodes CDR1 DFQATT and CDR2 SNEGSKA (reference sequence). The CDR3 bases are TGCAGTGCTAGAGAGCCCTTTAAGAGCGGAGGGCGTCAATGGGAGCAGTACTTC. Amino acid sequence: CSAREPFKSGGRQWEQYF.

This clonotype appeared many times. The gene calls are TRBV12-3 or TRBV12-4 and TRBJ1-2; D call uncertain. The CDR3 covers 15 residues. With 6 bases removed from V and 1 base from J, the gap between germline ends came to 15 bases. CDR3 coding DNA: TGTGCCAGCAGCCCTCCTGGACGGATTAACTATGGCTACACCTTC. It translates to CASSPPGRINYGYTF.

This clonotype was seen a handful of times. The chain uses TRBV6-2 or TRBV6-3 and TRBJ1-2; D uncertain. V was clipped by 0 bases and J by 9 bases, with 8 bases between them. Per the germline V gene, CDR1 is MNHEY and CDR2 is SVGEGT. This CDR3 has 12 residues. CDR3 coding DNA: TGTGCCAGCAGTTACTCTTCTGGACGCTACACCTTC. Its translation: CASSYSSGRYTF.

The chain couples TRBV4-1 to TRBJ2-3; no clear D. Germline-derived CDR1 and CDR2 are MGHRA and YSYEKL. This CDR3 contains 19 residues. Trimming took off 0 bases at V and 0 bases at J, with 19 bases between the two ends. DNA for the CDR3: TGCGCCAGCAGCCAAGATGATGTACAGTGGTCGTCTAGCACAGATACGCAGTATTTT. It codes for CASSQDDVQWSSSTDTQYF.

This clonotype was counted at least ten times. The chain links TRBV20-1 to TRBJ1-2; the D is unclear. The V gene's germline CDR1 is DFQATT and CDR2 SNEGSKA (reference sequence). CDR3 length: 13 amino acids. The germline V and J ends were trimmed by 4 bases and 2 bases, with 11 bases remaining between them. CDR3 nucleotides: TGCAGTGCTACCGAGCCAGCAAACTATGGCTACACCTTC. As protein: CSATEPANYGYTF.

The sample holds one count of this clonotype. Possible read error: a much larger clone is one base away. This sequence joins TRBV7-2 and TRBJ2-5, with 7 bases lining up with TRBD2. The CDR3 consists of 14 residues. Per germline, CDR1 SGHTA and CDR2 FQGNSA. The J segment lost 5 bases and the V segment lost 5 bases, leaving 8 bases of the junction unmatched. CDR3 loop: CASSLLSGVETQYF. CDR3 bases: TGTGCCAGCAGCCTCCTAAGCGGGGTGGAGACCCAGTACTTC.

This clonotype was detected a few times. The chain links TRBV20-1 to TRBJ2-3, with 8 bases identical to TRBD1. The CDR3 sequence is 14 residues long. Per germline, CDR1 DFQATT and CDR2 SNEGSKA (reference sequence). J gave up 4 bases and V 2 bases, and 5 bases lay outside the gene matches. The CDR3 DNA is TGCAGTGCTAGAAGCTTACAGGGGGCAGATACGCAGTATTTT. Translation: CSARSLQGADTQYF.